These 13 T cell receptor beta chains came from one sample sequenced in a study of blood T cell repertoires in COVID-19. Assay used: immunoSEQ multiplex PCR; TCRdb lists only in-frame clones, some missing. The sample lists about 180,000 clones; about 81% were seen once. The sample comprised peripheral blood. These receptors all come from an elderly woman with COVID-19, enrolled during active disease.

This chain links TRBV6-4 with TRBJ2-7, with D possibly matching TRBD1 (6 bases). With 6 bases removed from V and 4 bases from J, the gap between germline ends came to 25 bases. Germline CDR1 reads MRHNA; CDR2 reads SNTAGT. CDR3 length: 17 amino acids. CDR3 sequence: CASSSPRWLRQAYEQYF. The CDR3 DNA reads TGTGCCAGCAGCTCACCCCGATGGCTTAGACAGGCGTACGAGCAGTACTTC.

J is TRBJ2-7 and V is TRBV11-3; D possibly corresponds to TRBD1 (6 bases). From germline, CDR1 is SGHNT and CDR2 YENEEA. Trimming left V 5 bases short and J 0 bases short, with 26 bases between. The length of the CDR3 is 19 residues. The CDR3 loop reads CASSLTGQLTPSSSYEQYF. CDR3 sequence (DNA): TGTGCCAGCAGCCTAACGGGACAACTCACACCCTCAAGCTCCTACGAGCAGTACTTC.

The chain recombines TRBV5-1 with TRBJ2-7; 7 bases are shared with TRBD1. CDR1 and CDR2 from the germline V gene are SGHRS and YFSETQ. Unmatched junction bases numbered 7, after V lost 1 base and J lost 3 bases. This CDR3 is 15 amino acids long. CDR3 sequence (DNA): TGCGCCAGCAGCTTGAGACAGGGTGTTGGCTACGAGCAGTACTTC. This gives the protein CASSLRQGVGYEQYF.

CDR3 sequence: CASSPSNNEQFF. As DNA, the CDR3 is TGTGCCAGCAGCCCGAGCAACAATGAGCAGTTCTTC. This chain links TRBV7-9 with TRBJ2-1; D is unresolved. Deletions cut 5 bases from V and 5 bases from J, with 7 bases between. CDR1 and CDR2 (germline): SEHNR, FQNEAQ (reference sequence). CDR3 length: 12 residues.

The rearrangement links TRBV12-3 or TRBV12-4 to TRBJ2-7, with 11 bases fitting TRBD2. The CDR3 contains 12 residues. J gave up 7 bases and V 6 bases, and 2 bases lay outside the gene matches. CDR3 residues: CASSRLAGEQYF. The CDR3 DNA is TGTGCCAGCAGCCGACTAGCGGGGGAGCAGTACTTC.

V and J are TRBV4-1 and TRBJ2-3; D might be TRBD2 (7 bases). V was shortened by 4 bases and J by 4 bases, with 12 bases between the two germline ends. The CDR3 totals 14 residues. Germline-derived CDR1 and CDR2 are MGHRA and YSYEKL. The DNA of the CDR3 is TGCGCCAGCAGCCCCCAAGGGGGGGCAGATACGCAGTATTTT. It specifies CASSPQGGADTQYF.

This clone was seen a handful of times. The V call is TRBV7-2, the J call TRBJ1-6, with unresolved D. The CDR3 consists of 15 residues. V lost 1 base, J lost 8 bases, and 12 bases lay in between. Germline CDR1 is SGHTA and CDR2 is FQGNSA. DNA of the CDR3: TGTGCCAGCAGCTTAGGGAGGGCTGGGGATTCACCCCTCCACTTT. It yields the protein CASSLGRAGDSPLHF.

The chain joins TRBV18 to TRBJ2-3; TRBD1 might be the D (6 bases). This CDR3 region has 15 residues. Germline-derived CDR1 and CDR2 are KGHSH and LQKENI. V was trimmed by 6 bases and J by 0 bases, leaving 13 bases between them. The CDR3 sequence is CASSGALSSTDTQYF. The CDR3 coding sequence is TGTGCCAGCTCGGGGGCACTCAGCAGCACAGATACGCAGTATTTT.

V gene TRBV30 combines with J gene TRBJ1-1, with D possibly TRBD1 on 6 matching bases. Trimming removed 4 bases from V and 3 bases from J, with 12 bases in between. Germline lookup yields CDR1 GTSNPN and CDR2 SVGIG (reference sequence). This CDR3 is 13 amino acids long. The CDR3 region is CAWIGQGYTEAFF. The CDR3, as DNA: TGTGCCTGGATAGGGCAGGGGTACACTGAAGCTTTCTTT.

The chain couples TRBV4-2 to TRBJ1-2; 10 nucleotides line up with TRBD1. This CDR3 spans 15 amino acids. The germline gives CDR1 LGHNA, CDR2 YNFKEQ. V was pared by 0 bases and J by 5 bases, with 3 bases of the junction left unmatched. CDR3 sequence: CASSQDDRGRYGYTF. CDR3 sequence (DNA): TGTGCCAGCAGCCAAGACGACAGGGGGCGGTATGGCTACACCTTC.

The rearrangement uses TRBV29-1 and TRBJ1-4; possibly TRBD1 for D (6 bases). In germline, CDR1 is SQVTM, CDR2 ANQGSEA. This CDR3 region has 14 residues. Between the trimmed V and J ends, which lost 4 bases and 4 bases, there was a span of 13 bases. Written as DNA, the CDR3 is TGCAGCGTTGCAGACAGGCGCGATAATGAAAAACTGTTTTTT. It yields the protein CSVADRRDNEKLFF.

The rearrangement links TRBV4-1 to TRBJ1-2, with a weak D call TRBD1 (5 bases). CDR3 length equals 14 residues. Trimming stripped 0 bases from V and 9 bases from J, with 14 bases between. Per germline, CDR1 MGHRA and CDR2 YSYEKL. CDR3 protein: CASSQDLRQNSYTF. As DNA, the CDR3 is TGCGCCAGCAGCCAAGATCTTAGACAGAATAGCTACACCTTC.

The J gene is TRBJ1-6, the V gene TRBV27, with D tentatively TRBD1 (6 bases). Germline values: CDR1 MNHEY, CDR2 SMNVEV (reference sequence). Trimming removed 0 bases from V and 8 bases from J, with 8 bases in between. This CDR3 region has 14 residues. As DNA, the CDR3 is TGTGCCAGCAGTTTATCGACAGGATATTCACCCCTCCACTTT. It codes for CASSLSTGYSPLHF.